This TCR beta chain was documented in a study of blood T cell repertoires in COVID-19. Background on the study: Acute and convalescent COVID-19 specimens originated in the United States, Italy and Spain. PBMCs, B-cell-depleted T cells, or T cells provided the cDNA or gDNA that made up the material.

This CDR3 has 14 residues. The germline V gene encodes CDR1 MNHNS and CDR2 SASEGT. Losses at the gene ends were 1 base for V and 6 bases for J; bases not matched to a gene: 2. Under the authors' procedure: Researchers report that nucleated cell counts were estimated from reference gene primer amplification. Profiling relied on immunoSEQ multiplex PCR, and the TCRdb table lists in-frame clones only, not all of them. The V and J calls and clone size are taken from that table; D and trimming were inferred from the DNA. The sample comprises under 200,000 clones, more than 85% of which are singletons, and just over 2.5% rests with the top ten. Recruited during active infection, patients (from Seattle) were subsequently followed longitudinally.

The sequencing sample was made of peripheral blood. This chain connects TRBV6-1 to TRBJ1-4; 7 bases are shared with TRBD1. This TCR was recovered from a woman of 80 years or more with COVID-19, enrolled during active disease. The CDR3 DNA sequence: TGTGCCAGCAGTGAAGGGACAGGTTATGAAAAACTGTTTTTT. Translation gives CASSEGTGYEKLFF.